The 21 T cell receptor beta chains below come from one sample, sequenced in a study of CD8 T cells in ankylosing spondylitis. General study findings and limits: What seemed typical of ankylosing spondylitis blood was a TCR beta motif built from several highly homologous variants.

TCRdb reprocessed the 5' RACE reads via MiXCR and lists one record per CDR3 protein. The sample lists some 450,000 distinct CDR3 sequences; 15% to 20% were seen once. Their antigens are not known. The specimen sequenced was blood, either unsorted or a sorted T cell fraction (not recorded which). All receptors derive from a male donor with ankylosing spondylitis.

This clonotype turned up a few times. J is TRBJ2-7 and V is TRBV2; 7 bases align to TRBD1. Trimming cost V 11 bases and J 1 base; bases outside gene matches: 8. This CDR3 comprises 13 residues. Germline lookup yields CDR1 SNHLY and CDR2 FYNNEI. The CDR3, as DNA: TGTGCCTGTAAGGGGGCAGGGTCCTACGAGCAGTACTTC. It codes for CACKGAGSYEQYF.

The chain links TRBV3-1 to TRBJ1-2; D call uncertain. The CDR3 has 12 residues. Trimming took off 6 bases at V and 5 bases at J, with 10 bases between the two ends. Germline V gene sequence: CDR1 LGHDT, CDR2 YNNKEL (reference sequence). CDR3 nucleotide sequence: TGTGCCAGCAGTTCCGACCGGTATGGCTACACCTTC. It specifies CASSSDRYGYTF.

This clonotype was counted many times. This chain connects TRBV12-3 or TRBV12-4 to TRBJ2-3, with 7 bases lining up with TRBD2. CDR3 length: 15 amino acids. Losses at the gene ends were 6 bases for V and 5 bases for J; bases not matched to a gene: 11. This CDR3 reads CASSGMGGYRDTQYF. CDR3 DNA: TGTGCCAGCAGCGGAATGGGGGGGTATAGAGATACGCAGTATTTT.

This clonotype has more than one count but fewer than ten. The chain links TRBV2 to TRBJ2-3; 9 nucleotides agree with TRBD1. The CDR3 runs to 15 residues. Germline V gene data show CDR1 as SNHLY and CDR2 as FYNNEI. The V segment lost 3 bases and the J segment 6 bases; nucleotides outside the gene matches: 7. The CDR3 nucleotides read TGTGCCAGCAGTGATAGGACAGGGGTTACGGATACGCAGTATTTT. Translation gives CASSDRTGVTDTQYF.

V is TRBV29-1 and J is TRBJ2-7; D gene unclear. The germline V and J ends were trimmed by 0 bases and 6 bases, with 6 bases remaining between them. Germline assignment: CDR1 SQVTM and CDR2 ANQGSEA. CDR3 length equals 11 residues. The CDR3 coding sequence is TGCAGCGTTGAAGAGGAACGCGAGCAGTACTTC. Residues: CSVEEEREQYF.

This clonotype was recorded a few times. This CDR3 reads CASSQEGRARQPQHF. The CDR3 coding sequence is TGCGCCAGCAGCCAAGAAGGTAGGGCCCGGCAGCCCCAGCATTTT. This chain links TRBV4-1 with TRBJ1-5; D gene uncertain. Trimming removed 0 bases at V and 7 bases at J, with 13 bases between. The germline V gene encodes CDR1 MGHRA and CDR2 YSYEKL. This CDR3 spans 15 amino acids.

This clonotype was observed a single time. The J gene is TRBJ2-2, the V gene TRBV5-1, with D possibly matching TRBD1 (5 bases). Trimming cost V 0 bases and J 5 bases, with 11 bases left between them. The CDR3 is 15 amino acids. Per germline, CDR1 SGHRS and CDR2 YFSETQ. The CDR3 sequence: CASSLEGAPTGELFF. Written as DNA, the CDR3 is TGCGCCAGCAGCTTGGAAGGGGCTCCGACCGGGGAGCTGTTTTTT. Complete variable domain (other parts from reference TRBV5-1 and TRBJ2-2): KAGVTQTPRYLIKTRGQQVTLSCSPISGHRSVSWYQQTPGQGLQFLFEYFSETQRNKGNFPGRFSGRQFSNSRSEMNVSTLELGDSALYLCASSLEGAPTGELFFGEGSRLTVL.

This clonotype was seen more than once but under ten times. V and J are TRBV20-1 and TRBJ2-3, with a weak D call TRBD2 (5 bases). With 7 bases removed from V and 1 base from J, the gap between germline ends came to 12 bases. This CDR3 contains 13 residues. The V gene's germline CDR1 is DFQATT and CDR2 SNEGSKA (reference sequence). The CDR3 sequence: CSVKMEGTDTQYF. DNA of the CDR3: TGCAGTGTCAAGATGGAGGGCACAGATACGCAGTATTTT.

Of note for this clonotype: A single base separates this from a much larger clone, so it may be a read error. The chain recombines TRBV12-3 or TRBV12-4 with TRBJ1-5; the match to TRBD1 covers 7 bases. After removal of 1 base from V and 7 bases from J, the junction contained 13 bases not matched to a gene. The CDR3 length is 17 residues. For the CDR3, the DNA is TGTGCCAGCAGTTTAGAGGGGGGACAGAGGGCCCACCAGCCCCAGCATTTT. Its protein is CASSLEGGQRAHQPQHF.

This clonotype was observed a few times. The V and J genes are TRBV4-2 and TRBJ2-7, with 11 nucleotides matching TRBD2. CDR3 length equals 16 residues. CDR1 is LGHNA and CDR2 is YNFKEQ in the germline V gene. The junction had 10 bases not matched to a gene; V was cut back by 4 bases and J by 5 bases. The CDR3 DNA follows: TGTGCCAGCAGCCTCAGGGTTAGCGGGAGGGCCGACGAGCAGTACTTC. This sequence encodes CASSLRVSGRADEQYF.

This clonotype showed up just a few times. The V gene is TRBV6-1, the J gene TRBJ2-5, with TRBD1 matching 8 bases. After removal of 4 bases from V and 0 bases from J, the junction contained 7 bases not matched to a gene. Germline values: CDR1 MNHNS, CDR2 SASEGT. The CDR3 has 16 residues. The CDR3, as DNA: TGTGCCAGCAGTGTGGGCACAGGGGGTTACCAAGAGACCCAGTACTTC. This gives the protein CASSVGTGGYQETQYF.

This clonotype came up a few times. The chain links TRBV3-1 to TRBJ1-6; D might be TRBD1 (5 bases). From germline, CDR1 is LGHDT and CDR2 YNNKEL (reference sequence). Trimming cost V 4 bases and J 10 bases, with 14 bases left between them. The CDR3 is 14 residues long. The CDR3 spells CASSLWGERSPLHF. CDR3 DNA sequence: TGTGCCAGCAGCCTCTGGGGGGAACGGTCACCCCTCCACTTT.

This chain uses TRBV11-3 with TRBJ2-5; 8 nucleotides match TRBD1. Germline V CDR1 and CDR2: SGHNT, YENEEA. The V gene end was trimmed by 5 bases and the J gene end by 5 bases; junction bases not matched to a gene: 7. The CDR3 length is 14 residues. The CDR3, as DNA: TGTGCCAGCAGCCTCCGGACAGGGCCTGAGACCCAGTACTTC. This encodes CASSLRTGPETQYF.

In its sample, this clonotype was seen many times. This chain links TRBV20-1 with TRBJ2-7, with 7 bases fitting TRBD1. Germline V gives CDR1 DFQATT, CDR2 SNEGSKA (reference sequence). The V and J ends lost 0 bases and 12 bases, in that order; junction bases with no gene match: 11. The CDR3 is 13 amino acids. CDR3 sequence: CSARDETGKSGYF. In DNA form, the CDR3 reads TGCAGTGCTAGAGACGAGACAGGGAAATCCGGGTACTTC.

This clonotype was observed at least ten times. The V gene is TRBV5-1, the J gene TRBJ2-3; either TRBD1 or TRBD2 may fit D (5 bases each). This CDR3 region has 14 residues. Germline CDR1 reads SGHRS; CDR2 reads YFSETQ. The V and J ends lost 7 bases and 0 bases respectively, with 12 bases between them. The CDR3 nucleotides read TGCGCCAGCCGTCCGGGACCTAGCACAGATACGCAGTATTTT. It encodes CASRPGPSTDTQYF.

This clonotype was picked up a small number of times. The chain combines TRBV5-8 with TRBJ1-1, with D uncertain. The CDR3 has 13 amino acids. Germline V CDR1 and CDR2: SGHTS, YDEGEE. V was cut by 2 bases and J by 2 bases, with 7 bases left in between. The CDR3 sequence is CASSFAINTEAFF. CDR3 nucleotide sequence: TGTGCCAGCAGCTTTGCAATAAACACTGAAGCTTTCTTT.

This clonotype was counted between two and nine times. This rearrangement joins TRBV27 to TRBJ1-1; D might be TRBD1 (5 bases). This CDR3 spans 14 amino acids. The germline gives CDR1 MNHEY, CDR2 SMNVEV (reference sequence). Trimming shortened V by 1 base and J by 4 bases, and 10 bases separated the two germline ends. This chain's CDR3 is CASSLLGAGTEAFF. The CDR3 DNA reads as TGTGCCAGCAGTTTATTAGGGGCAGGCACTGAAGCTTTCTTT.

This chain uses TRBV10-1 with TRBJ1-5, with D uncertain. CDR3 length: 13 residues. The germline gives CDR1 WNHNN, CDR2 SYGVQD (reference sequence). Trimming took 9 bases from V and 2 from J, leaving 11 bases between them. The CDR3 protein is CASSATGNQPQHF. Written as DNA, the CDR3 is TGCGCCAGTTCCGCTACGGGCAATCAGCCCCAGCATTTT.

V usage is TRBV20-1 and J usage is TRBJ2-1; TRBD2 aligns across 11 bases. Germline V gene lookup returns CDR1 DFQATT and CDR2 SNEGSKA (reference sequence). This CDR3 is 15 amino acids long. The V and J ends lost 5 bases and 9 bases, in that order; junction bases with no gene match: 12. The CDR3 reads CSAFYSGRAVSEQFF. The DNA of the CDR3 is TGCAGTGCTTTTTATAGCGGGAGGGCCGTCAGTGAGCAGTTCTTC.

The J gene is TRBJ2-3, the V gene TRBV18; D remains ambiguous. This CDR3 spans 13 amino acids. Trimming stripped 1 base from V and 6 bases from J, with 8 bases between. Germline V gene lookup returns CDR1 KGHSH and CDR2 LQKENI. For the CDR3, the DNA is TGTGCCAGCTCACCACGTTCACAGGATACGCAGTATTTT. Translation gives CASSPRSQDTQYF. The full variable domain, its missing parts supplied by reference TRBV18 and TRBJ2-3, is NAGVMQNPRHLVRRRGQEARLRCSPMKGHSHVYWYRQLPEEGLKFMVYLQKENIIDESGMPKERFSAEFPKEGPSILRIQQVVRGDSAAYFCASSPRSQDTQYFGPGTRLTVL.

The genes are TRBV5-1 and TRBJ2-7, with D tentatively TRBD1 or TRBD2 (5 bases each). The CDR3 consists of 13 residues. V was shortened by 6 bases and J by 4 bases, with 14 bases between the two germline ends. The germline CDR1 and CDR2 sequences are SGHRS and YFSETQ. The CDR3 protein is CASKEGNGYEQYF. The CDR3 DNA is TGCGCCAGCAAAGAGGGGAATGGGTACGAGCAGTACTTC.